This TCR beta chain was sequenced during a study of blood T cell repertoires in COVID-19. Study as a whole: The United States, Italy and Spain were the sources of the acute and convalescent COVID-19 samples.

Profiling relied on immunoSEQ multiplex PCR, and the TCRdb table lists in-frame clones only, not all of them. The sample yields under 150,000 clones, roughly 80% seen once. In terms of age and location, participants ranged from about 18 to 90 years and lived in approximately 24 US areas. The trim removed 5 bases at V and 5 bases at J, leaving 2 bases unmatched. The CDR3 extends over 12 amino acids. Germline V gives CDR1 GTSNPN, CDR2 SVGIG (reference sequence). The sequence was collected from a woman aged 35 to 49 who had recovered from COVID-19. The material sequenced was PBMCs or T cells enriched from blood (not recorded which). This chain joins TRBV30 and TRBJ1-5, with TRBD1 matching 8 bases. The CDR3 loop is CAWGQGDQPQHF. DNA of the CDR3: TGTGCCTGGGGACAGGGCGATCAGCCCCAGCATTTT.